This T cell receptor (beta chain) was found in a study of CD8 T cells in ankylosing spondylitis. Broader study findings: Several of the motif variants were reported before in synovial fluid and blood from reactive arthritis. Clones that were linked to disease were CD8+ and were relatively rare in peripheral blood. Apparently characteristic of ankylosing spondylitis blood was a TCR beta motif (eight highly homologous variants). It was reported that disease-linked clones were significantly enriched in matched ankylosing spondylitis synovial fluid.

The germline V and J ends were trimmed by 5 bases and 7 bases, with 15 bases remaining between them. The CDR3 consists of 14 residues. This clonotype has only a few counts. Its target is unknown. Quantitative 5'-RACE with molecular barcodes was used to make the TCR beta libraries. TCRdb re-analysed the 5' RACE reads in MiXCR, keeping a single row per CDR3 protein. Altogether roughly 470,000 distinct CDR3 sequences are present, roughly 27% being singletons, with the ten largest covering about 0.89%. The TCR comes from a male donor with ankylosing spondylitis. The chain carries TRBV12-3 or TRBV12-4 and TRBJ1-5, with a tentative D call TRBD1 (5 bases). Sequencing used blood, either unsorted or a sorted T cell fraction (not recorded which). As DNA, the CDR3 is TGTGCCAGCAGTCCGAGGATAGAGGGGCAGCCCCAGCATTTT. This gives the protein CASSPRIEGQPQHF.